This T cell receptor beta chain comes out of a study of control samples from healthy donors and cancer patients. This clone was found a few times. Only in-frame clones appear in the TCRdb table, and some are missing; sequencing was by immunoSEQ multiplex PCR. The table records around 110,000 clones, 80% to 90% of them present only once. Unmatched junction bases numbered 8, after V lost 4 bases and J lost 6 bases. Germline CDR1 is SQVTM and CDR2 is ANQGSEA. This CDR3 spans 14 amino acids. The chain has TRBV29-1 and TRBJ2-1, with 8 nucleotides matching TRBD2. This clonotype was obtained from a woman aged 50 to 60 with colorectal cancer. Specimen: PBMCs. CDR3 residues: CSVVGGAARNEQFF. CDR3 in DNA: TGCAGCGTTGTCGGGGGGGCTGCTCGCAATGAGCAGTTCTTC.